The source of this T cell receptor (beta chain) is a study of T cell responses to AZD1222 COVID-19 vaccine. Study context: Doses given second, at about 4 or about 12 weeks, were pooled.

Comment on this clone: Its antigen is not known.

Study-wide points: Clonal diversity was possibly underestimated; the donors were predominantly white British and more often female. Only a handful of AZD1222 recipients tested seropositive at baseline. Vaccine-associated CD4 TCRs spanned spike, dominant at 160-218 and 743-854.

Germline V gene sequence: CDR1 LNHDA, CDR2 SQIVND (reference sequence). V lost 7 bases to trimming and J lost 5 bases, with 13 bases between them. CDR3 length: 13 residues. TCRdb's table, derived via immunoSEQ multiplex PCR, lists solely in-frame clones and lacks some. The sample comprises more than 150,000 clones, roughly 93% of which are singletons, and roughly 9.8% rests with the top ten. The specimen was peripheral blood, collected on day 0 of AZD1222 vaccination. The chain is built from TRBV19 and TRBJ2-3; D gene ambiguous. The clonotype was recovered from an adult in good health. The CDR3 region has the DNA TGTGCCAGTACGACCAACTTGCAAGATACGCAGTATTTT. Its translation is CASTTNLQDTQYF.